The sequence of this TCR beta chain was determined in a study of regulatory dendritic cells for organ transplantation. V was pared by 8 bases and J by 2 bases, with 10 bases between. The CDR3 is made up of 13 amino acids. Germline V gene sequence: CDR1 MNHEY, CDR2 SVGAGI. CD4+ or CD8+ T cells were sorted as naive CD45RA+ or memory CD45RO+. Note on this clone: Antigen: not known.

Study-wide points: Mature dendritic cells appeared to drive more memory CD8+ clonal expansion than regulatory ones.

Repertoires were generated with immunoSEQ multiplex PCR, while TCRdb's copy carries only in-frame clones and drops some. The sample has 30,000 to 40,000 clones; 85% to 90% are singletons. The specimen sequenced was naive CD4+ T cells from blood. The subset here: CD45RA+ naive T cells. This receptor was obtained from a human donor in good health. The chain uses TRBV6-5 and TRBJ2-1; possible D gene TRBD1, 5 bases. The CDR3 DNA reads TGTGCCAGCCTGGACAATCCCTACAATGAGCAGTTCTTC. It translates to CASLDNPYNEQFF.